This TCR beta chain was identified in a study of cytomegalovirus exposure and HLA in healthy donors. On the study more broadly: Earlier sequencing of approximately 180 million T cells yielded 100 million to 120 million unique TCR beta sequences.

Study findings and constraints: Equally common other TCR beta chains were less clonally expanded than HLA-associated ones, a later analysis found.

The PCR made use of 60 Vbeta and 13 Jbeta primers. The table came from immunoSEQ multiplex PCR; TCRdb's copy has only in-frame clones and leaves some out. The repertoire includes some 190,000 clones, 60% to 80% of them detected once, and approximately 2% sits in the top ten. The CDR3 runs 15 residues. Germline assignment: CDR1 SGHTA and CDR2 FQGNSA. Germline trimming cut 4 bases from V and 2 bases from J; bases unmatched to any gene: 4. Samples came from healthy bone marrow donors. Nominally healthy donors provided the samples, though records likely missed some immune exposures. Regarding this clone: The antigen is not known.

The TCR comes from a woman in her twenties or thirties in good health and CMV-seropositive. The material sequenced was PBMCs. The chain joins TRBV7-2 to TRBJ1-5; TRBD1 agrees at 8 bases. This CDR3 reads CASSSNRGGNQPQHF. The DNA of the CDR3 is TGTGCCAGCAGCTCCAACAGGGGGGGCAATCAGCCCCAGCATTTT. The full variable domain, its missing parts supplied by reference TRBV7-2 and TRBJ1-5, is GAGVSQSPSNKVTEKGKDVELRCDPISGHTALYWYRQSLGQGLEFLIYFQGNSAPDKSGLPSDRFSAERTGGSVSTLTIQRTQQEDSAVYLCASSSNRGGNQPQHFGDGTRLSIL.